Each of the 21 T cell receptor beta chains below was sequenced from the same sample in a study of beta chain features in type 1 diabetes. Of the isolated RNA, all was reverse transcribed, and so the sequenced material was expressed TCRB transcripts. The repertoire was sequenced with immunoSEQ multiplex PCR; TCRdb's copy has only in-frame clones and lacks some. Among 200,000 to 250,000 clones listed, 9.6% were seen once. The specimen sequenced was naive CD4+ T cells from blood. The source is a woman aged 18 to 35 in good health.

This clone showed up just a few times. The rearrangement uses TRBV7-9 and TRBJ2-5, with 7 bases lining up with TRBD2. Germline V gene sequence: CDR1 SEHNR, CDR2 FQNEAQ (reference sequence). This CDR3 is built from 15 residues. CDR3 in amino acids: CATGWVAGDQETQYF. The CDR3 DNA sequence: TGTGCAACGGGGTGGGTAGCGGGCGATCAAGAGACCCAGTACTTC.

This clone was detected only a few times. This sequence joins TRBV27 and TRBJ1-4, with TRBD1 matching over 7 bases. Per the germline V gene, CDR1 is MNHEY and CDR2 is SMNVEV (reference sequence). The J segment lost 4 bases and the V segment lost 7 bases, leaving 9 bases of the junction unmatched. The CDR3 extends over 15 amino acids. CDR3 region: CASTNPGQRNEKLFF. The CDR3 DNA sequence: TGTGCCAGCACTAATCCGGGACAGCGTAATGAAAAACTGTTTTTT. Filled out from reference TRBV27 and TRBJ1-4, the complete variable domain reads EAQVTQNPRYLITVTGKKLTVTCSQNMNHEYMSWYRQDPGLGLRQIYYSMNVEVTDKGDVPEGYKVSRKEKRNFPLILESPSPNQTSLYFCASTNPGQRNEKLFFGSGTQLSVL.

This clone is a singleton in its sample. The V gene is TRBV27, the J gene TRBJ1-2, with 7 bases aligning to TRBD1. This CDR3 is 14 amino acids long. Germline CDR1 is MNHEY and CDR2 is SMNVEV (reference sequence). Germline trimming cut 2 bases from V and 4 bases from J; bases unmatched to any gene: 4. CDR3 in DNA: TGTGCCAGCAGTTTAGACAGGGCTGCCTATGGCTACACCTTC. It translates to CASSLDRAAYGYTF.

Remarks on this clone: One end of the junction fails to match germline, which may point to a read error. Other DNA sequences of this sample code for an identical CDR3. The V and J genes are TRBV7-9 and TRBJ2-7, with 8 positions matching TRBD2. The CDR3 consists of 14 residues. Germline CDR1 and CDR2: SEHNR and FQNEAQ (reference sequence). Written as DNA, the CDR3 is TGCGCCAGCAGCTCCGCGGGGGGCGGGTACGAGCAGTACTTC. It translates to CASSSAGGGYEQYF.

In its sample, this clone was seen a few times. V gene TRBV6-6 combines with J gene TRBJ2-1; 7 bases are a match to TRBD2. The CDR3 loop spans 16 amino acids. Germline CDR1 and CDR2: MNHNY and SVGAGI (reference sequence). The ends lost 7 bases at V and 3 bases at J; junction bases unmatched: 12. The CDR3 DNA reads TGTGCCAGCACCAACGGACTAGGTCATTACTACAATGAGCAGTTCTTC. Its translation: CASTNGLGHYYNEQFF.

V gene TRBV28 combines with J gene TRBJ2-1; 7 bases agree with TRBD2. The ends lost 7 bases at V and 4 bases at J; junction bases unmatched: 7. The CDR3 extends over 14 amino acids. Germline lookup yields CDR1 MDHEN and CDR2 SYDVKM. The CDR3 nucleotides read TGTGCCAGCATGAGCGGGGTCCTGTACAATGAGCAGTTCTTC. Protein product: CASMSGVLYNEQFF. Combining the CDR3 with reference TRBV28 and TRBJ2-1 gives the whole variable domain DVKVTQSSRYLVKRTGEKVFLECVQDMDHENMFWYRQDPGLGLRLIYFSYDVKMKEKGDIPEGYSVSREKKERFSLILESASTNQTSMYLCASMSGVLYNEQFFGPGTRLTVL.

The sample holds a few counts of this clone. The rearrangement joins TRBV29-1 to TRBJ2-1; TRBD1 agrees at 12 bases. V gave up 7 bases and J gave up 10 bases; unmatched junction bases: 14. This CDR3 spans 15 amino acids. Germline values: CDR1 SQVTM, CDR2 ANQGSEA. The CDR3 DNA reads as TGCAGCGGTGGCTCCGGGACAGGGGGCTCAGGAGAGCAGTTCTTC. Translation: CSGGSGTGGSGEQFF.

This chain connects TRBV15 to TRBJ2-1; the match to TRBD1 covers 8 bases. Looked up from germline, CDR1 is LNHNV and CDR2 is YYDKDF (reference sequence). This CDR3 spans 16 amino acids. With V trimmed by 3 bases and J by 7 bases, 11 bases remained unmatched. The CDR3 sequence is CATSRAGQGIYNEQFF. CDR3 DNA: TGTGCCACCAGCAGGGCTGGACAGGGAATTTATAATGAGCAGTTCTTC.

This clone was picked up a small number of times. CDR3 in DNA: TGTGCCAGCAGCTTTCGTCGGGGGGAGAACACTGAAGCTTTCTTT. Its protein is CASSFRRGENTEAFF. The V call is TRBV5-4, the J call TRBJ1-1; possibly TRBD1 for D (5 bases). The CDR3 is 15 amino acids. Germline V gene lookup returns CDR1 SGHNT and CDR2 YYREEE (reference sequence). Trimming left V 2 bases short and J 1 base short, with 12 bases between.

There are a few counts of this clone. The rearrangement links TRBV30 to TRBJ2-7, with 7 bases that match TRBD1. The V segment lost 6 bases and the J segment 3 bases; nucleotides outside the gene matches: 14. The CDR3 is 15 residues long. CDR1 and CDR2 (germline): GTSNPN, SVGIG (reference sequence). The CDR3 nucleotides read TGTGCCTGCCTGGGACGGATAGGGGGCCTCTACGAGCAGTACTTC. It codes for CACLGRIGGLYEQYF.

In this sample, this clone turned up a few times. The gene calls are TRBV4-1 and TRBJ2-3; 11 positions agree with TRBD2. The germline V gene encodes CDR1 MGHRA and CDR2 YSYEKL. Losses at the gene ends were 2 bases for V and 4 bases for J; bases not matched to a gene: 5. The CDR3 is 16 amino acids. The CDR3 bases are TGCGCCAGCAGCCAACCTACTAGCGGGAGCTCAGATACGCAGTATTTT. Amino acids: CASSQPTSGSSDTQYF.

The chain recombines TRBV4-1 with TRBJ2-1; weak D call: TRBD1 (6 bases). V lost 5 bases and J lost 6, with 20 bases in between. From germline, CDR1 is MGHRA and CDR2 YSYEKL. The length of the CDR3 is 16 residues. CDR3 loop: CASSGLQGKFPNEQFF. The CDR3 DNA follows: TGCGCCAGCAGCGGACTGCAGGGGAAATTTCCCAATGAGCAGTTCTTC.

This clone was counted a few times. V is TRBV7-2 and J is TRBJ2-2; 10 nucleotides agree with TRBD2. V trimming: 5 bases; J trimming: 4 bases; junction bases outside the gene matches: 10. Germline CDR1 reads SGHTA; CDR2 reads FQGNSA. This CDR3 has 17 amino acids. The CDR3 is CASSPQNLAGVTGELFF. The CDR3, as DNA: TGTGCCAGCAGCCCACAAAATCTAGCGGGAGTCACCGGGGAGCTGTTTTTT. The complete variable domain, with remaining parts taken from reference TRBV7-2 and TRBJ2-2, reads GAGVSQSPSNKVTEKGKDVELRCDPISGHTALYWYRQSLGQGLEFLIYFQGNSAPDKSGLPSDRFSAERTGGSVSTLTIQRTQQEDSAVYLCASSPQNLAGVTGELFFGEGSRLTVL.

J is TRBJ2-1 and V is TRBV5-1, with 11 bases lining up with TRBD2. The V and J ends lost 2 bases and 6 bases, in that order; junction bases with no gene match: 10. Germline lookup yields CDR1 SGHRS and CDR2 YFSETQ. CDR3 length: 17 amino acids. CDR3 coding DNA: TGCGCCAGCAGCTTCGGGACTAGCGGCTCTGCGGTCAATGAGCAGTTCTTC. Its protein product is CASSFGTSGSAVNEQFF.

There are a few counts of this clone. The J gene is TRBJ1-5, the V gene TRBV7-9, with D hard to call. CDR1 SEHNR and CDR2 FQNEAQ come from the germline V gene (reference sequence). The CDR3 spans 17 residues. V was clipped by 5 bases and J by 0 bases, with 17 bases between them. DNA of the CDR3: TGTGCCAGCAGCCCACTAGAAGATTGGTATAGCAATCAGCCCCAGCATTTT. Protein: CASSPLEDWYSNQPQHF. Full variable domain (remainder filled in from reference TRBV7-9 and TRBJ1-5): DTGVSQNPRHKITKRGQNVTFRCDPISEHNRLYWYRQTLGQGPEFLTYFQNEAQLEKSRLLSDRFSAERPKGSFSTLEIQRTEQGDSAMYLCASSPLEDWYSNQPQHFGDGTRLSIL.

The J gene is TRBJ1-2, the V gene TRBV7-2; D not resolved. V was clipped by 1 base and J by 1 base, with 7 bases between them. Germline CDR1 SGHTA, CDR2 FQGNSA. CDR3 length equals 14 residues. The CDR3 bases are TGTGCCAGCAGCTTAGGCTCCAGTAACTATGGCTACACCTTC. Residues: CASSLGSSNYGYTF. Full variable domain (remainder filled in from reference TRBV7-2 and TRBJ1-2): GAGVSQSPSNKVTEKGKDVELRCDPISGHTALYWYRQSLGQGLEFLIYFQGNSAPDKSGLPSDRFSAERTGGSVSTLTIQRTQQEDSAVYLCASSLGSSNYGYTFGSGTRLTVV.

This clone was seen only a few times. The chain is built from TRBV14 and TRBJ2-5, with a possible D match to TRBD2 (6 bases). The length of the CDR3 is 14 residues. V lost 7 bases, J lost 4 bases, and 16 bases lay in between. Germline lookup yields CDR1 SGHDN and CDR2 FVKESK. The CDR3 region is CASKRRDRGETQYF. For the CDR3, the DNA is TGTGCCAGCAAACGGCGGGACCGGGGAGAGACCCAGTACTTC.

This rearrangement joins TRBV11-2 to TRBJ2-2, with TRBD1 identical over 7 bases. Germline V gene lookup returns CDR1 SGHAT and CDR2 FQNNGV. V lost 0 bases, J lost 0 bases, and 4 bases stayed unmatched. The CDR3 spans 17 residues. DNA of the CDR3: TGTGCCAGCAGCTTAGATAACAGGGGATCGAACACCGGGGAGCTGTTTTTT. This codes for CASSLDNRGSNTGELFF.

This chain links TRBV2 with TRBJ1-1; 9 bases align to TRBD1. This CDR3 is 15 amino acids long. Trimming at V came to 6 bases and at J to 1 base, leaving 6 bases not matched to a gene. Germline CDR1 and CDR2: SNHLY and FYNNEI. CDR3 bases: TGTGCCAGCAGAAGGACAGGGGAGGGGAACACTGAAGCTTTCTTT. This codes for CASRRTGEGNTEAFF. Full variable domain (missing parts from reference TRBV2 and TRBJ1-1): EPEVTQTPSHQVTQMGQEVILRCVPISNHLYFYWYRQILGQKVEFLVSFYNNEISEKSEIFDDQFSVERPDGSNFTLKIRSTKLEDSAMYFCASRRTGEGNTEAFFGQGTRLTVV.

This clone was recorded a few times. The rearrangement links TRBV7-8 to TRBJ2-1; tentative D call: TRBD1 (5 bases). Germline assignment: CDR1 SGHVS and CDR2 FQNEAQ. CDR3 size: 11 residues. V lost 4 bases and J 12 bases, leaving 10 bases between the germline ends. The CDR3 region is CASSSDIRQFF. Written as DNA, the CDR3 is TGTGCCAGCAGCTCGGACATACGGCAGTTCTTC.

The DNA for the CDR3 is TGTGCCAGCAGCTTGCGGGGAGGTTCCACTGGGGCCAACGTCCTGACTTTC. Its translation is CASSLRGGSTGANVLTF. V gene TRBV5-4 combines with J gene TRBJ2-6; D is perhaps TRBD2 (6 bases). Trimming shortened V by 1 base and J by 2 bases, and 13 bases separated the two germline ends. The CDR3 is made up of 17 amino acids. The V gene's germline CDR1 is SGHNT and CDR2 YYREEE (reference sequence).